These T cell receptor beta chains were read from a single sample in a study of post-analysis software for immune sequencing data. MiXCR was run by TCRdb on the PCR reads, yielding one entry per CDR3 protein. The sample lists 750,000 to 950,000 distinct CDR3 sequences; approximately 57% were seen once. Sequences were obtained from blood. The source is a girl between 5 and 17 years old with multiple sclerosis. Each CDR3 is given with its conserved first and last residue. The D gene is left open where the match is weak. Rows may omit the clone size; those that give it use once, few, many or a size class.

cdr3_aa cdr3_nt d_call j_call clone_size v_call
CSARDASGRDSGANVLTF TGCAGTGCTAGAGATGCTAGCGGGAGGGACTCTGGGGCCAACGTCCTGACTTTC TRBD2 TRBJ2-6 once TRBV20-1
CASRAVAGELGEQFF TGTGCCAGCAGAGCGGTAGCGGGGGAACTGGGTGAGCAGTTCTTC TRBD2 TRBJ2-1 . TRBV7-6
CSVSDRGTEAFF TGCAGCGTCTCCGACAGAGGGACTGAGGCTTTCTTT . TRBJ1-1 . TRBV29-1
CASSPVVVWDKETQYF TGTGCCAGCAGCCCGGTGGTGGTTTGGGATAAAGAGACCCAGTACTTC . TRBJ2-5 . TRBV7-6
CASSLSLAANNEQFF TGTGCCAGCAGCTTGTCGTTAGCGGCTAACAATGAGCAGTTCTTC . TRBJ2-1 . TRBV5-6
CASSLQGRYEQYF TGTGCCAGCAGCTTGCAGGGTCGCTACGAGCAGTACTTC . TRBJ2-7 . TRBV7-9
CASGSDRVLNTEAFF TGTGCTAGTGGTTCCGACAGGGTGTTGAACACTGAAGCTTTCTTT TRBD1 TRBJ1-1 . TRBV12-5
CATALTSGFSDTQYF TGCGCCACCGCCCTGACTAGCGGGTTCTCAGATACGCAGTATTTT TRBD2 TRBJ2-3 . TRBV4-1
CASSLDVAGDYGYTF TGTGCCAGCAGCTTAGATGTCGCAGGAGACTATGGCTACACCTTC . TRBJ1-2 . TRBV7-2
CASSGLAGRVYEQYF TGTGCCAGCAGTGGACTAGCGGGACGAGTCTACGAGCAGTACTTC TRBD2 TRBJ2-7 . TRBV6-5
CASSSQDSFNYGYTF TGCGCCAGCAGCTCCCAGGACTCTTTTAACTATGGCTACACCTTC . TRBJ1-2 . TRBV5-1
CASSKGGGYEQYF TGTGCCAGCAGCAAAGGAGGAGGCTACGAGCAGTACTTC . TRBJ2-7 . TRBV21-1
CASSSGGDTQYF TGCGCCAGCAGTTCTGGGGGAGATACGCAGTATTTT . TRBJ2-3 many TRBV7-9
CSAQGAGYEQYF TGCAGCGCACAGGGGGCAGGCTACGAGCAGTACTTC TRBD1 TRBJ2-7 . TRBV29-1
CASSFPSGANVLTF TGTGCCAGCAGTTTCCCCTCTGGGGCCAACGTCCTGACTTTC . TRBJ2-6 . TRBV28
CASSSSGTGTYEQYF TGTGCCAGCAGTTCCAGCGGGACAGGGACCTACGAGCAGTACTTC TRBD1 TRBJ2-7 few TRBV12-3/TRBV12-4
CASTGAGGKGYTF TGCGCCAGCACTGGGGCAGGGGGGAAAGGCTACACCTTC TRBD1 TRBJ1-2 few TRBV10-2
CASSLYPEETQYF TGTGCCAGCAGCTTATATCCGGAAGAGACCCAGTACTTC . TRBJ2-5 . TRBV7-9
CASSRTGTAANEQFF TGTGCCAGCAGTCGGACCGGGACAGCGGCGAATGAGCAGTTCTTC TRBD1 TRBJ2-1 . TRBV6-2/TRBV6-3
CSARDRSSSYNEQFF TGCAGTGCTAGAGATCGAAGTAGCTCCTACAATGAGCAGTTCTTC . TRBJ2-1 . TRBV20-1
CSVEDVFGGHEQYF TGCAGCGTTGAAGATGTTTTCGGGGGGCACGAGCAGTACTTC . TRBJ2-7 . TRBV29-1
CAISEGLAAYEQYF TGTGCCATCAGTGAGGGACTAGCGGCCTACGAGCAGTACTTC TRBD2 TRBJ2-7 . TRBV10-3
CASSADINRAEQYF TGTGCCAGCAGCGCCGACATCAATAGAGCCGAGCAGTACTTC . TRBJ2-7 . TRBV9
CSARPREYYGYTF TGCAGTGCTAGGCCCAGGGAATACTATGGCTACACCTTC . TRBJ1-2 . TRBV20-1
CSARMGGSGSFYEQFF TGCAGTGCTAGAATGGGCGGGAGCGGGAGCTTTTATGAGCAGTTCTTC TRBD2 TRBJ2-1 . TRBV20-1
CSARETGDPNYEQYF TGCAGTGCTAGAGAGACAGGGGACCCTAACTACGAGCAGTACTTC TRBD1 TRBJ2-7 few TRBV20-1
CASSPPGLAGKYNEQFF TGTGCCAGCAGCCCCCCGGGACTAGCGGGGAAATACAATGAGCAGTTCTTC TRBD2 TRBJ2-1 . TRBV7-2
CSVGQGKVAGANVLTF TGCAGCGTTGGACAGGGAAAGGTGGCTGGGGCCAACGTCCTGACTTTC TRBD1 TRBJ2-6 few TRBV29-1
CASSLGSTLASYEQYF TGCGCCAGCAGCCTGGGATCAACCTTGGCATCATACGAGCAGTACTTC . TRBJ2-7 . TRBV5-1
CASSPTVRAGDTQYF TGTGCCAGCAGCCCCACAGTTCGCGCTGGAGATACGCAGTATTTT . TRBJ2-3 . TRBV4-2
CASSLSLAGAPEQFF TGTGCCAGCAGTTTATCACTAGCGGGGGCTCCCGAGCAGTTCTTC TRBD2 TRBJ2-1 . TRBV27
CASSLEQNQPQHF TGTGCCAGCAGCTTAGAACAGAATCAGCCCCAGCATTTT . TRBJ1-5 . TRBV7-9
CASSPWGYEQYF TGTGCCAGCAGTCCGTGGGGCTACGAGCAGTACTTC . TRBJ2-7 . TRBV6-5
CATSSRGGEYNEQFF TGTGCCACCAGCTCGCGGGGGGGAGAGTACAATGAGCAGTTCTTC TRBD2 TRBJ2-1 few TRBV15
CAISEDRVETQYF TGTGCCATCAGTGAGGACAGGGTAGAGACCCAGTACTTC TRBD1 TRBJ2-5 . TRBV10-3
CATSRLLDRGDEQYF TGTGCCACCAGCAGACTATTGGACAGGGGCGACGAGCAGTACTTC TRBD1 TRBJ2-7 once TRBV15
CSSEKGLMGNEQFF TGCAGCTCGGAGAAGGGACTAATGGGCAATGAGCAGTTCTTC TRBD2 TRBJ2-1 few TRBV29-1